This TCR beta chain emerged from a study of vaccination and CD4 T cells after COVID-19 (dated by TCRdb to between 2021 and 2022). Broadly, across the study: Convalescent patients had a positive SARS-CoV-2 result on nasal swab PCR, and of these patients, several had mild disease and one had severe disease. Six males and four females were included in the convalescent cohort, with two Hispanic individuals, seven Caucasians, two Asians and one multiracial person represented. Participants received two doses of either the Pfizer-BioNTech BNT162b2 vaccine (n=8) or the Moderna mRNA-1273 vaccine (n=2). Post-COVID blood samples were collected from convalescent patients a median of around 100 days after diagnosis, with a range of about 30 to 161 days. Post-vaccine blood samples were taken a median of 72 days after the second vaccine dose, with a range of 14 to 241 days. For stimulating the cultures, overlapping spike peptide pools were used, derived from SARS-CoV-2 as well as from the common cold coronaviruses HCoV-NL63, HCoV-OC43 and HCoV-229E. In control cultures, a CEFX viral epitope pool was used as positive control, an HIV-1 Nef peptide pool was used as negative control, or no peptide was added. In roughly eleven COVID-19 convalescent patients and a handful of infection-naive healthy vaccine recipients, the spike-specific CD4+ TCR repertoire before mRNA vaccination was compared with the repertoire after mRNA vaccination. The full study reports these points: In convalescent patients, nearly all vaccine-specific clones (304 of 307) were found to be mono-reactive for SARS-CoV-2 spike rather than cross-reactive with common cold coronaviruses. An increase in the median number of SARS-CoV-2-reactive clonotypes from more than 20 after infection to some 38 after vaccination was observed, but the change was not found to be significant. Only a relatively small number of convalescent patients were included in the study, and early timepoints following natural infection were not analyzed. In convalescent patients, a median around 90% of post-vaccine SARS-CoV-2-reactive clones were detected only after vaccination, suggesting vaccine-specific priming.

The treatment or condition label here, explained by the study, means: 10-day PBMC culture with coronavirus spike peptide pools or control peptides (ViraFEST assay). To expand antigen-specific T cells with peptide pools and then pick out the expanded clonotypes through TCR sequencing, the study relied on the ViraFEST assay. The positive SARS-CoV-2 PCR tests of the convalescent patients were dated from March to December 2020, before the Alpha, Beta and Delta variants emerged in the United States. About 2 million PBMCs per well were cultured in IMDM with roughly 5% human AB serum and approximately 10 IU/ml IL-2, plus 10 ug/ml peptide pools. On days 3 and 7, half of the culture medium was replaced with fresh IL-2-containing medium. After roughly 9 days of culture, CD4+ T cells were isolated by negative selection with the EasySep CD4+ T cell isolation kit. PBMCs were separated from whole blood using Ficoll-Paque Plus gradient centrifugation and then either used fresh or cryopreserved at -140C. In general, triplicate wells were set up for every culture condition.

This clonotype was counted only a few times. Its target antigen remains unknown. Base qualities are not recorded, but no much larger clone differs from it by a single base. At the junction V is shortened by 1 base and J by 9 bases; bases outside the gene matches: 9. Spanning cysteine to phenylalanine, the CDR3 consists of 17 amino acids. The only DNA kept is the CDR3, 51 bases in frame from the first base. Sequences MNHEY (CDR1) and SMNVEV (CDR2) are obtained from the germline V gene (reference sequence). Library creation used PCR. DNA from cultured CD4+ T cells underwent TCR sequencing with the Oncomine TCR Beta short-read assay at the Johns Hopkins FTIC core. The QIAamp micro DNA kit was used to extract genomic DNA from the cultured CD4+ T cells. Oncomine TCR Beta libraries from cultured CD4+ T cells were pooled with unique dual indexes and sequenced on an Illumina iSeq 100. Regarding the original processing steps: Non-productive sequences were removed, and CDR3s that did not start with C, did not end with F or W, or were shorter than 7 amino acids were discarded. Antigen-specific clonotypes were identified using the MANAFEST web application through comparison of peptide-stimulated wells with reference and other culture wells. An FDR below 0.05, an odds ratio above 5, and a productive frequency above 0.1% in at least two of three replicate wells were required for clones to be considered positive. Cross-reactive clonotypes were defined as significantly expanded in both SARS-CoV-2 spike wells and at least one common cold coronavirus spike condition. CDR3 homology was assessed with Levenshtein distances (stringdist) and unrooted phylogenetic trees (ape) in R version 3.6.1. TCRdb applied fastp at Q25 and MiXCR to the public reads, then kept only in-frame beta chains. One record per CDR3 amino acid sequence lists the most common genes and DNA. TCRdb, rather than the study authors, made the V and J calls. The sample data list 15,000 to 17,000 distinct CDR3 sequences, and approximately 42% of these were observed just once. Jointly, the top ten make up roughly 20% of the sample.

Material for sequencing was cultured CD4+ T cells from blood. This receptor was identified in a human donor with COVID-19. This receptor chain uses TRBV27 and TRBJ1-6, with 10 middle bases fitting TRBD1. The CDR3 protein sequence reads: CASSLLGRDRGFSPLHF. The nucleotide sequence reads as follows: TGTGCCAGCAGTTTATTAGGCCGGGACAGGGGATTTTCACCCCTCCACTTT.